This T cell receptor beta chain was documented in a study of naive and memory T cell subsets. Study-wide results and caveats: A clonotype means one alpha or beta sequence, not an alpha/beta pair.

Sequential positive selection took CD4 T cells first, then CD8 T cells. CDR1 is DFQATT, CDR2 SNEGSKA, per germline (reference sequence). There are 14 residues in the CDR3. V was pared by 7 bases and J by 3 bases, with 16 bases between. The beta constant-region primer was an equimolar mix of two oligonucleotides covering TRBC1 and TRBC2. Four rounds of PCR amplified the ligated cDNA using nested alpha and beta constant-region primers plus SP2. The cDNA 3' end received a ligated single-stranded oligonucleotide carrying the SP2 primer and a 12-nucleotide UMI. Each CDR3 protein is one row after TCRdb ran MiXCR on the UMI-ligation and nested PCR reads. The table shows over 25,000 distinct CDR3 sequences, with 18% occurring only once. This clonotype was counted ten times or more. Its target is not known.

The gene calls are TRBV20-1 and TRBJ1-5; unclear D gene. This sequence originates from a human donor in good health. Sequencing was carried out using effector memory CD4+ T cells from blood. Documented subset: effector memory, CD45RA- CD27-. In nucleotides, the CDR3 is TGCAGTGTAGGAGAAGTACTGGTCAATCAGCCCCAGCATTTT. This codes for CSVGEVLVNQPQHF.